The 6 T cell receptor beta chains below all came from one sample that was sequenced in a study of cytomegalovirus exposure and HLA in healthy donors. The PCR ran on 60 Vbeta and 13 Jbeta primers. Some clones are missing from TCRdb's copy, which holds only in-frame ones; the method was immunoSEQ multiplex PCR. The sample holds around 140,000 clones, over 75% seen once. The sample consisted of PBMCs. Receptors were obtained from a woman aged 25 to 39 in good health and CMV-seronegative.

This chain connects TRBV27 to TRBJ2-3, with D tentatively TRBD2 (5 bases). Deletions cut 3 bases from V and 2 bases from J, with 9 bases between. This CDR3 comprises 14 residues. The germline gives CDR1 MNHEY, CDR2 SMNVEV (reference sequence). CDR3 protein: CASSFWRVTDTQYF. The DNA for the CDR3 is TGTGCCAGCAGTTTCTGGCGGGTCACAGATACGCAGTATTTT.

The V and J genes are TRBV5-1 and TRBJ2-3; tentatively, D is TRBD2 (6 bases). There are 14 residues in the CDR3. Trimming pared 10 bases from V and 0 bases from J, leaving 15 bases between. Germline V CDR1 and CDR2: SGHRS, YFSETQ. The CDR3 nucleotides are TGCGCCGTTTCCACCGGGACTAGCACAGATACGCAGTATTTT. Its protein is CAVSTGTSTDTQYF. Drawing the rest from reference TRBV5-1 and TRBJ2-3, the complete variable domain is KAGVTQTPRYLIKTRGQQVTLSCSPISGHRSVSWYQQTPGQGLQFLFEYFSETQRNKGNFPGRFSGRQFSNSRSEMNVSTLELGDSALYLCAVSTGTSTDTQYFGPGTRLTVL.

J is TRBJ2-3 and V is TRBV14; 7 bases fit TRBD2. CDR3 size: 18 residues. V shed 0 bases, J shed 3 bases, and the junction held 12 bases outside the gene matches. Germline CDR1 and CDR2: SGHDN and FVKESK. CDR3 DNA: TGTGCCAGCAGCCAAGATTTGGGCCCGGCGGGAGTGACAGATACGCAGTATTTT. Translated: CASSQDLGPAGVTDTQYF.

The V call is TRBV7-9, the J call TRBJ2-5, with 12 bases lining up with TRBD1. The CDR3 extends over 15 amino acids. Germline CDR1 is SEHNR and CDR2 is FQNEAQ (reference sequence). With 4 bases clipped from V and 5 bases from J, the junction kept 5 bases outside the gene matches. The CDR3 DNA is TGTGCCAGCAGCTCGGGACAGGGGGCCGGGGAGACCCAGTACTTC. Translated: CASSSGQGAGETQYF.

J is TRBJ1-1 and V is TRBV2; unclear D gene. The CDR3 sequence is 13 residues long. With 4 bases removed from V and 10 bases from J, the gap between germline ends came to 16 bases. Germline V gene data show CDR1 as SNHLY and CDR2 as FYNNEI. The CDR3, as DNA: TGTGCCAGCAGTGCTATGGGCGTGGGTGTAGCTTTCTTT. Translation gives CASSAMGVGVAFF.

CDR3 bases: TGTGCCCAACAGGGTACGCTATGGGATGGCTACACCTTC. It translates to CAQQGTLWDGYTF. The chain links TRBV2 to TRBJ1-2, with D perhaps TRBD1 (6 bases). Trimming left V 11 bases short and J 6 bases short, with 19 bases between. The CDR3 has 13 residues. Germline lookup yields CDR1 SNHLY and CDR2 FYNNEI.